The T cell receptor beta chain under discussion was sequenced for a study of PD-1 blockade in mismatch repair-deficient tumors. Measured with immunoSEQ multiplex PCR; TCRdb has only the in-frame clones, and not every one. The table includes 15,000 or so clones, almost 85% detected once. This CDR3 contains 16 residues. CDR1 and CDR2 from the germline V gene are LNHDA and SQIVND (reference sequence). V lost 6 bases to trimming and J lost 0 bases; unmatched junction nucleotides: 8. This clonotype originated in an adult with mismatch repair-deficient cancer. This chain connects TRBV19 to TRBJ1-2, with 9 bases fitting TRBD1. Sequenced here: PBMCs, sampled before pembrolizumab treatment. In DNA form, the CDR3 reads TGTGCCAGTAGACAGGGGGCGACACGTACTAACTATGGCTACACCTTC. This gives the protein CASRQGATRTNYGYTF. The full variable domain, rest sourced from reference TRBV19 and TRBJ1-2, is DGGITQSPKYLFRKEGQNVTLSCEQNLNHDAMYWYRQDPGQGLRLIYYSQIVNDFQKGDIAEGYSVSREKKESFPLTVTSAQKNPTAFYLCASRQGATRTNYGYTFGSGTRLTVV.